This T cell receptor beta chain came from a study of control samples from healthy donors and cancer patients (TCRdb year 2020). Concerning this clone itself: No antigen is known for it. No per-base quality is available; no much larger clone lies one base away.

Receptor amplification or capture employed the immunoSEQ multiplex PCR assay. Drawn from immuneACCESS, this table holds only the in-frame rearrangements with V and J called that TCRdb kept. Clones are partly lost; checked studies trace under half to an unresolved V gene and leave the rest unexplained. In all, the sample holds about 160,000 clones, and 93% of those were seen once. Under 7% of the sample is in the top ten clones. From its cysteine to its phenylalanine, the CDR3 spans 13 amino acids. The sequence is cut down to CDR3 DNA, 39 bases in frame from base 1. V and J are truncated by 6 bases and 6 bases respectively, leaving an intervening sequence of 15 bases. CDR1 MDHEN and CDR2 SYDVKM were looked up in the germline V gene.

The sequence joins TRBV28 to TRBJ2-7; the D gene is perhaps TRBD2, on 5 matching bases. Sequencing was carried out using blood. The sequence derives from a man aged 18-30 years in good health. In nucleotide form, the sequence is TGTGCCAGCAGCCCCGAGAGGGCCCGCGAGCAGTACTTC. Its translation reads: CASSPERAREQYF.